The TCR beta chain described here comes from a study of cytomegalovirus exposure and HLA in healthy donors. Study-level results: A few CMV-associated chains proved CMV antigen-specific in vitro. The study put roughly 160 TCR beta chains on its list as cytomegalovirus-associated. Subsequent analysis showed first-cohort TCR clusters tending to co-occur in over a hundred validation repertoires.

This table comes from immunoSEQ multiplex PCR, and its TCRdb copy is limited to in-frame clones, with some not included. The table has about 140,000 clones, just over 85% seen once. This clone appeared once. Its matching antigen is unknown. The source material was PBMCs. This TCR derives from a woman aged 18-29 years in good health and CMV-seropositive.

The CDR3 DNA sequence: TGTGCCAGCAGCTTGTCCACAGGGGCGGGCTACACCTTC. As protein: CASSLSTGAGYTF. The chain combines TRBV5-6 with TRBJ1-2; 7 bases fit TRBD1. The CDR3 has 13 amino acids. With V trimmed by 1 base and J by 8 bases, 5 bases remained unmatched. CDR1 and CDR2 (germline): SGHDT, YYEEEE.